This TCR beta chain was retrieved from a study of T cells in Graves' hyperthyroidism and ophthalmopathy. V was trimmed by 5 bases and J by 3 bases, leaving 13 bases between them. From germline, CDR1 is SGHAT and CDR2 FQDESV (reference sequence). This CDR3 has 14 residues. Each patient was aged 18 to 65 and had newly diagnosed hyperthyroidism of under 2 months' duration. What was amplified from RNA transcripts were TCR beta CDR3 regions. The HTBI set primed first-round TCR CDR3 RT-PCR. TCRdb redid the calling of the multiplex PCR reads with MiXCR, one entry per CDR3 protein. The sample has 450,000 to 600,000 distinct CDR3 sequences; 12% to 15% are singletons. To note about this clonotype: Its antigen is unidentified.

Study-level results: Blood also carried most thyroid clonotypes expanded above 0.001.

The receptor was derived from a middle-aged woman with Graves' hyperthyroidism. Sample: blood. This chain joins TRBV11-1 and TRBJ2-5; a weak D match, TRBD1 (6 bases). The CDR3: CASSVVAGEETQYF. CDR3 sequence (DNA): TGTGCCAGCAGCGTAGTGGCAGGGGAAGAGACCCAGTACTTC. Combining the CDR3 with reference TRBV11-1 and TRBJ2-5 gives the whole variable domain EAEVAQSPRYKITEKSQAVAFWCDPISGHATLYWYRQILGQGPELLVQFQDESVVDDSQLPKDRFSAERLKGVDSTLKIQPAELGDSAMYLCASSVVAGEETQYFGPGTRLLVL.